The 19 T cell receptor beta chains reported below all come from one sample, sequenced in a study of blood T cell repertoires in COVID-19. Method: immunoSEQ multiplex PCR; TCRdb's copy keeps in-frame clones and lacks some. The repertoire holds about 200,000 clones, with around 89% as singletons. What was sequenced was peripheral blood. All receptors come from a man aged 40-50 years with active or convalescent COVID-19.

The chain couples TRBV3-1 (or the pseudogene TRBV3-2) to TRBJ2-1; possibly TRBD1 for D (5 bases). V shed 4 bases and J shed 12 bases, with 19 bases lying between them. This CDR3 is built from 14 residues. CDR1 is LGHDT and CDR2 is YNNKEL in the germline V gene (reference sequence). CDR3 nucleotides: TGTGCCAGCAGCCCGACAGTATCCAATGAAGGGCAGTTCTTC. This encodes CASSPTVSNEGQFF.

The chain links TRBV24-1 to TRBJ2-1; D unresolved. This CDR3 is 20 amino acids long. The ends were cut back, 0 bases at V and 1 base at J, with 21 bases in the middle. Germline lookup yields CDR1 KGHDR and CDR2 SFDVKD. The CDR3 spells CATSDLQNEASRASYNEQFF. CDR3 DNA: TGTGCCACCAGTGATTTGCAAAATGAGGCTAGTCGAGCTTCCTACAATGAGCAGTTCTTC.

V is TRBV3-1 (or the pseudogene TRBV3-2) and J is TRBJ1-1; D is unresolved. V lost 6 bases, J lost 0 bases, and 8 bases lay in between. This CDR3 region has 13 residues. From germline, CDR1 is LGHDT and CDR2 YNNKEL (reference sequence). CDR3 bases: TGTGCCAGCAGTCTGGGAGTGAACACTGAAGCTTTCTTT. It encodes CASSLGVNTEAFF.

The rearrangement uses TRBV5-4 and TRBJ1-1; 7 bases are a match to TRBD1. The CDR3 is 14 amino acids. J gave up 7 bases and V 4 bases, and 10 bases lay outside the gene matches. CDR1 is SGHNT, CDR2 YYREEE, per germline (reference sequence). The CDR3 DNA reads TGTGCCAGCAGCAAGACACAGGGGTATGGTGAAGCTTTCTTT. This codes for CASSKTQGYGEAFF.

In nucleotides, the CDR3 is TGTGCTAGTGGTTTGGTATGGGCAGATCGGTATGGCTACACCTTC. Translation gives CASGLVWADRYGYTF. The genes are TRBV12-5 and TRBJ1-2; D call uncertain. Germline V lookup: CDR1 LGHNT, CDR2 FRNRAP. The CDR3 has 15 amino acids. V gave up 0 bases and J gave up 5 bases, with 13 bases separating them.

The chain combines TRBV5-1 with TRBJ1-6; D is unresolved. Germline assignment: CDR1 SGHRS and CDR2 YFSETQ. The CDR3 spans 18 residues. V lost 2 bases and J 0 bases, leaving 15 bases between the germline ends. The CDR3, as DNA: TGCGCCAGCAGCTTACAGTCCCCCGGGGACTCCTATAATTCACCCCTCCACTTT. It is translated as CASSLQSPGDSYNSPLHF. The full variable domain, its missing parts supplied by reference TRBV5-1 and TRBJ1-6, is KAGVTQTPRYLIKTRGQQVTLSCSPISGHRSVSWYQQTPGQGLQFLFEYFSETQRNKGNFPGRFSGRQFSNSRSEMNVSTLELGDSALYLCASSLQSPGDSYNSPLHFGNGTRLTVT.

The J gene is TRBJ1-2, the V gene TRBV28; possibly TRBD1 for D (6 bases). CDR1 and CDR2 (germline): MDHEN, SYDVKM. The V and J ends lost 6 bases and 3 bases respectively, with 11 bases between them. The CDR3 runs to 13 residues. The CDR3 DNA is TGTGCCAGCAGGGGGGACAATGACTATGGCTACACCTTC. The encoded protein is CASRGDNDYGYTF.

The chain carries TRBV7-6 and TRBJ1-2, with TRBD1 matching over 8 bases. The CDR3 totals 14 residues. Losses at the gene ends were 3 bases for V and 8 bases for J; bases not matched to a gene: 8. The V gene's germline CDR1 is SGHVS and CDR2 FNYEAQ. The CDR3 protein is CASSLDREGAGYTF. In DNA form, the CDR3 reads TGTGCCAGCAGCTTGGACAGGGAGGGTGCAGGCTACACCTTC.

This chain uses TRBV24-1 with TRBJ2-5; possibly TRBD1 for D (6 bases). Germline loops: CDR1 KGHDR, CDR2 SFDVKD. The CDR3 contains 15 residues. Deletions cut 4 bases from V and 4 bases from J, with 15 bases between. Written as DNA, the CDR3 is TGTGCCACCAGTGAAGAGAGAGGACAGAGAGAGACCCAGTACTTC. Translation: CATSEERGQRETQYF.

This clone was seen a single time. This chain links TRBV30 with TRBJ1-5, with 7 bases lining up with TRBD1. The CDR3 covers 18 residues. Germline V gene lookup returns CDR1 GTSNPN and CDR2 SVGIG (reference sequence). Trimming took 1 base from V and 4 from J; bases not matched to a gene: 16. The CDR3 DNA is TGTGCCTGGAGTGCGGGGACAGCTAGAAACACTATTAATCAGCCCCAGCATTTT. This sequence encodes CAWSAGTARNTINQPQHF.

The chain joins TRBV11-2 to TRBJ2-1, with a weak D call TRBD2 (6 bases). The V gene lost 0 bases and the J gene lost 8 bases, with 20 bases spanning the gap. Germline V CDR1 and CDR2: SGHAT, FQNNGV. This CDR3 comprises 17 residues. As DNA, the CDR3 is TGTGCCAGCAGCTTAGAAGTCTATGGTGGAAGGGACTATGAGCAGTTCTTC. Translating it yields CASSLEVYGGRDYEQFF.

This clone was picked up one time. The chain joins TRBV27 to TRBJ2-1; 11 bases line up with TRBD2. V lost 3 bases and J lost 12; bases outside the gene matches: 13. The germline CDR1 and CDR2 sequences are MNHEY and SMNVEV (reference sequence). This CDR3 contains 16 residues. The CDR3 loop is CASSFGGTSGVLGQFF. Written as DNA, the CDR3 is TGTGCCAGCAGTTTCGGTGGGACTAGCGGCGTTTTGGGGCAGTTCTTC.

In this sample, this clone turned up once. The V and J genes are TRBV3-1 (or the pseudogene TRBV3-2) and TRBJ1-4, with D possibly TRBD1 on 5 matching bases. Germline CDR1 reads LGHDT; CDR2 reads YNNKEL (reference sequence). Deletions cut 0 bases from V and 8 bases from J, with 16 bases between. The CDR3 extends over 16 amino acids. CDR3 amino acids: CASSQDRKGLGEKLFF. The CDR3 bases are TGTGCCAGCAGCCAAGATCGGAAGGGGCTGGGAGAAAAACTGTTTTTT.

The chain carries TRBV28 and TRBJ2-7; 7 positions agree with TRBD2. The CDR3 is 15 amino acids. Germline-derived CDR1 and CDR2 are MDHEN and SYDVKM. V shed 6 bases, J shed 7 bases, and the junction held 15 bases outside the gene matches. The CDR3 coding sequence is TGTGCCAGCAGCCCTCCGGGACTATCCTACTTAGAGCAGTACTTC. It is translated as CASSPPGLSYLEQYF.

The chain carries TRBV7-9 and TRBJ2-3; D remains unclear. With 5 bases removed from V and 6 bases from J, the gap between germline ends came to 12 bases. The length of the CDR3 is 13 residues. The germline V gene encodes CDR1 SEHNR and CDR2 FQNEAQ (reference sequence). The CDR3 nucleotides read TGTGCCAGCAGCACACCGTCGTGGGATACGCAGTATTTT. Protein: CASSTPSWDTQYF.

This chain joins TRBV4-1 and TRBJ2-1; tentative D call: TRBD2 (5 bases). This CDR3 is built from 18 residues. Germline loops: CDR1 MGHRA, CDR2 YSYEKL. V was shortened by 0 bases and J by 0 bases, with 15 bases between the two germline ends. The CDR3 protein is CASSQDLGAGDSYNEQFF. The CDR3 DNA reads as TGCGCCAGCAGCCAAGATCTGGGTGCGGGTGACTCCTACAATGAGCAGTTCTTC.

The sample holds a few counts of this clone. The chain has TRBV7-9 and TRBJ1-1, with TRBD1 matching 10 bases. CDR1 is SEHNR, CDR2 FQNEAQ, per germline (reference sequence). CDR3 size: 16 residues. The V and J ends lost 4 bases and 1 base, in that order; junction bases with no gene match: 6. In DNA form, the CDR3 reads TGTGCCAGCAGCTCGGAAGACAGGGGGCCGAACACTGAAGCTTTCTTT. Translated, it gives CASSSEDRGPNTEAFF.

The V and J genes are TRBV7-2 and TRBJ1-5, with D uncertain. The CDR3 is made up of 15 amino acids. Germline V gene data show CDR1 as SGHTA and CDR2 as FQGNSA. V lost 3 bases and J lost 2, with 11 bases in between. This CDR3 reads CASSFEGLGNQPQHF. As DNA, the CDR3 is TGTGCCAGCAGCTTTGAGGGTTTGGGCAATCAGCCCCAGCATTTT. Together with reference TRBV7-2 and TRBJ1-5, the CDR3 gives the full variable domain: GAGVSQSPSNKVTEKGKDVELRCDPISGHTALYWYRQSLGQGLEFLIYFQGNSAPDKSGLPSDRFSAERTGGSVSTLTIQRTQQEDSAVYLCASSFEGLGNQPQHFGDGTRLSIL.

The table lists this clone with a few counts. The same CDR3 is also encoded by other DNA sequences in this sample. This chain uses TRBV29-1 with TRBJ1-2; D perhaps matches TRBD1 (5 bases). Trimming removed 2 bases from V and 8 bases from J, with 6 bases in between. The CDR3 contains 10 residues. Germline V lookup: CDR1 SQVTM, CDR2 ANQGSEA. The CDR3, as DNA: TGCAGCGTTGAACAGGGCGGCTACACCTTC. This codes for CSVEQGGYTF. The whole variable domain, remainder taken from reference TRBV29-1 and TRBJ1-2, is SAVISQKPSRDICQRGTSLTIQCQVDSQVTMMFWYRQQPGQSLTLIATANQGSEATYESGFVIDKFPISRPNLTFSTLTVSNMSPEDSSIYLCSVEQGGYTFGSGTRLTVV.